This TCR beta chain stems from a study of blood T cell repertoires in COVID-19. As for the study in general: Samples representing acute and convalescent COVID-19 were sourced from the United States, Italy and Spain. T cells, B-cell-depleted T cells, or PBMCs provided the cDNA or gDNA that served as material.

CDR1 and CDR2 (germline): SQVTM, ANQGSEA. There are 14 residues in the CDR3. V shed 2 bases and J 8 bases; nucleotides not matched to a gene: 7. Original processing notes: Counts of nucleated cells, estimated from reference gene primer amplification, were obtained. TCRdb's table, derived via immunoSEQ multiplex PCR, lists solely in-frame clones and lacks some. V and J calls and clone size are copied from that table; D and trimming were computed from the DNA. Here the sample spans around 100,000 clones, roughly 72% being singletons. The sample taken for sequencing was peripheral blood. This sequence joins TRBV29-1 and TRBJ2-1; 9 bases are shared with TRBD1. The sequence was obtained from a man at least 80 years old with acute or convalescent COVID-19. CDR3 amino acids: CSVEFGQGPDEQFF. As DNA, the CDR3 is TGCAGCGTTGAATTCGGACAGGGGCCCGATGAGCAGTTCTTC.